This T cell receptor (beta chain) appears in the sequencing data of a study of T cell clonality in common variable immunodeficiency. This clone has a count of ten or more. TCRdb's table, derived via immunoSEQ multiplex PCR, lists solely in-frame clones and lacks some. In total the sample includes under 45,000 clones, none of them seen once. The TCR sequence derives from a person aged 18-69 years in good health. Sequenced: peripheral blood mononuclear cells.

CDR3 bases read: TGCGCCAGCAGCTTGGCCGCTAGCTCTGAAGAGACC. This translates into CASSLAASSEET. The entire CDR3 sequence reads CASSLAASSEETQYF. The chain couples TRBV5-1 to TRBJ2-5; tentative D call: TRBD2 (5 bases). Read sequence stops 3 residues before the CDR3 end, and the germline J gene provides the missing end. The CDR3 is 15 residues long. The V and J ends lost 0 bases and 3 bases respectively, with 12 bases between them. Germline V gives CDR1 SGHRS, CDR2 YFSETQ. Full variable domain (outside the CDR3, taken from reference TRBV5-1 and TRBJ2-5): KAGVTQTPRYLIKTRGQQVTLSCSPISGHRSVSWYQQTPGQGLQFLFEYFSETQRNKGNFPGRFSGRQFSNSRSEMNVSTLELGDSALYLCASSLAASSEETQYFGPGTRLLVL.